This TCR beta chain was observed in a study of T cells in Graves' hyperthyroidism and ophthalmopathy (dated by TCRdb to the late 2010s). Looking at the study overall: Peripheral blood was sampled at the time of initial diagnosis, prior to any treatment. In addition, the study compared T-cell repertoires in thyroid tissue and in blood from six Graves' hyperthyroidism patients. According to the paper, TCR Vbeta CDR3 sequencing was carried out on 135 peripheral blood samples, which came from 40 to 45 ophthalmopathy, roughly 75 hyperthyroidism and about 17 progressor patients. Once sampling was done, hyperthyroidism patients were given methimazole at a starting dose of 30 mg daily, whereas ophthalmopathy patients were given high-dose intravenous methylprednisolone. To identify distinguishing TCR V-J signatures, a discovery cohort of about 100 patients was used, comprising 43 with Graves' ophthalmopathy and approximately 57 with stable Graves' hyperthyroidism. The roughly 100 discovery patients were randomly divided into training and test sets at a 7:3 ratio. Prospective prediction of ophthalmopathy was tested in an independent validation cohort consisting of fewer than 20 hyperthyroidism patients and approximately 16 patients who later progressed to ophthalmopathy.

The TCR beta CDR3 regions were amplified from RNA transcripts. A first-round RT-PCR of the TCR CDR3 used the HTBI primer set with the Qiagen OneStep RT-PCR kit. The libraries were constructed in a second round of multiplex PCR and then size-selected and purified. The libraries were sequenced on an Illumina HiSeq2000 using paired-end 100 bp reads. Under the source paper's analysis protocol: SOAPnuke was used to process the raw data, with reads discarded if the reads contained adapters or uncalled bases, had a mean Phred below 15, or lacked an exact constant-primer or identifier match. COPE v1.2.5 was used to merge the high-quality paired reads, and each unique nucleotide sequence was defined as a clonotype. Clonotypes were aligned to IMGT TRBV, TRBD and TRBJ reference segments using MiTCR v1.1. The analysis included only V-J combinations with a frequency above 0.0001, which together covered over 98% of the repertoires. The TCS score was defined as F50 (clonal expansion) divided by E x V (chaos), with BLOSUM62-based TCRdist calculated between CDR3 peptides within each V-J. Welch's t-statistics and random forest reduced around 520 V-J features to about 12, which were used in a naive Bayes classifier (R e1071). The public sequencing data were trimmed at Q25 with fastp and processed into clonotypes with MiXCR by TCRdb, which kept only in-frame beta chains. Rows with a matching CDR3 protein are joined into one entry that keeps the most common DNA and genes. TCRdb, not the original authors, processed these V and J calls. The sample profile shows about 400,000 distinct CDR3 sequences; roughly an eighth of them were found once. The biggest ten clones account for around 30% of the sample.

There are many counts of this clonotype. There is no known antigen for this receptor. No quality values exist for individual bases; no much larger clone is one base distant. The cysteine opens and the phenylalanine closes a CDR3 of 23 amino acids. Kept here is only the CDR3 DNA, which spans 69 bases and is read in frame from base 1. The junction shows trimming of 4 bases on V and 3 bases on J, and the gene matches do not reach 28 bases of it. CDR1 and CDR2 (SGHDN, FVKESK) derive from the germline V gene. Broader findings and caveats from the paper: In validation, the model predicted progression to ophthalmopathy with 55% to 71% sensitivity and roughly 72% specificity, a median of approximately 6.5 months before onset. Most expanded thyroid clonotypes (frequency above 0.001) were also detected in blood, suggesting blood repertoires may reflect thyroid immune responses. No statistical method was used to set the sample size in advance, and investigators knew the group allocation. In cross-validation, a model built on a 13 V-J signature told ophthalmopathy apart from stable hyperthyroidism with under 90% sensitivity and about 81% specificity, and in testing the same model reached 80%/75%.

Moderately to severely active disease, a Clinical Activity Score of at least 3, a NOSPECS grade of at least 4, and a duration under 3 months were present in ophthalmopathy patients. Patients with uncontrolled infections, other autoimmune diseases, pregnancy or lactation were excluded. Diagnoses relied on clinical symptoms, serum thyroxine and TRAb, thyroid ultrasound and orbital computed tomography. Ficoll-Paque density gradient centrifugation was used to isolate PBMCs from approximately 10 ml of fresh peripheral blood. Total RNA was extracted with Trizol reagent, and quality was checked on an Agilent 2100 Bioanalyzer.

This TCR was sampled from a man aged 45-60 years with Graves' ophthalmopathy. The sequenced sample consisted of blood. The rearranged chain carries TRBV14 and TRBJ2-1, and 9 junctional nucleotides match TRBD2. The CDR3 loop reads CASSLRSPEVSGSAVEIYNEQFF. In nucleotides, the sequence is TGTGCCAGCAGCCTCCGTTCGCCAGAGGTTAGCGGGAGCGCGGTAGAGATCTACAATGAGCAGTTCTTC.